In its sample, the clone carrying this T cell receptor (beta chain) was seen a few times. Primers: 60 Vbeta forward and 13 Jbeta reverse. The method was immunoSEQ multiplex PCR; TCRdb's version includes in-frame clones alone and lacks a portion of them. The sample holds tens of thousands of clones; approximately 64% are singletons and the top ten take about 22%. This CDR3 has 16 residues. V was trimmed by 5 bases and J by 2 bases, leaving 16 bases between them. Germline V gene data show CDR1 as MNHEY and CDR2 as SMNVEV (reference sequence). This record comes from a study of cytomegalovirus exposure and HLA in healthy donors. In the study overall: The study placed around 80% of its roughly 410 genotyped donors in the Caucasian-associated ancestry cluster.

Material: PBMCs. This clonotype was obtained from a woman between 50 and 59 years old in good health and CMV-seropositive. The J gene is TRBJ1-5, the V gene TRBV27; tentative D call: TRBD1 (5 bases). DNA for the CDR3: TGTGCCAGCAGTCAATGGGGAGGGGTGGGCAATCAGCCCCAGCATTTT. This encodes CASSQWGGVGNQPQHF.